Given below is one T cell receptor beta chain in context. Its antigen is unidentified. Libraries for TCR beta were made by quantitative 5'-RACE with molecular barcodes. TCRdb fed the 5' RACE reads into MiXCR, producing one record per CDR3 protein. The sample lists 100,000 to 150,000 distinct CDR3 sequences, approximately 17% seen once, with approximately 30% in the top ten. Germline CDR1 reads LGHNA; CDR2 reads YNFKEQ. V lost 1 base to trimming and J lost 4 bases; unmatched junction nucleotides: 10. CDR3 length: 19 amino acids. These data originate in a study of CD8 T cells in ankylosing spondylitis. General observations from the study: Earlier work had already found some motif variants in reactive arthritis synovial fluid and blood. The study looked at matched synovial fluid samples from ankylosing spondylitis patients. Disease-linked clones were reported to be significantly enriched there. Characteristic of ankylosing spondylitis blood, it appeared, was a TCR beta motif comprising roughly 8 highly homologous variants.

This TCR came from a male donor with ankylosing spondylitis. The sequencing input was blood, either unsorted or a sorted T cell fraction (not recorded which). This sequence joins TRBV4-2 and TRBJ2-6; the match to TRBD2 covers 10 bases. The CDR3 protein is CASSQVSGTSVSGANVLTF. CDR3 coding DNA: TGTGCCAGCAGCCAAGTATCCGGGACTAGCGTATCCGGGGCCAACGTCCTGACTTTC.